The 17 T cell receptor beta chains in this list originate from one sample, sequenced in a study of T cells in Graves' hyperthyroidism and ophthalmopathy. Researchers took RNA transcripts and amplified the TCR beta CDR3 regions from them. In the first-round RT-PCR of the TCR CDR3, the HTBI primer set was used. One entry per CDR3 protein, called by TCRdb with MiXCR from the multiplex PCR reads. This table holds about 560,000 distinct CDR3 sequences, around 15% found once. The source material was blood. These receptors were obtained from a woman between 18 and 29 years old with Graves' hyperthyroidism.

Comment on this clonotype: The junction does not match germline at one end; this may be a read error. The CDR3, as DNA: TGCAGTGCTAGATCAGACTACAATGATCAGTTCTTC. Its protein product is CSARSDYNDQFF. This chain links TRBV20-1 with TRBJ2-1; D perhaps matches TRBD2 (5 bases). This CDR3 has 12 amino acids. Germline loops: CDR1 DFQATT, CDR2 SNEGSKA (reference sequence).

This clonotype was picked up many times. CDR3 DNA: TGTGCCAGCAGGGACGCAGCTAACTATGGCTACACCTTC. Its translation is CASRDAANYGYTF. V usage is TRBV2 and J usage is TRBJ1-2, with D unclear. V dropped 6 bases and J dropped 0 bases, with 8 bases sitting between them. The CDR3 length is 13 residues. Germline V gives CDR1 SNHLY, CDR2 FYNNEI.

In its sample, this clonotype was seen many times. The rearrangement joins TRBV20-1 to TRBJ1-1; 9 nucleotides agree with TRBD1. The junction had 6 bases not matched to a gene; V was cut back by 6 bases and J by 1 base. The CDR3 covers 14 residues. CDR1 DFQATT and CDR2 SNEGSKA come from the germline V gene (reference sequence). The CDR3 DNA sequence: TGCAGTGCGCGGACAGGGGATAGGAACACTGAAGCTTTCTTT. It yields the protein CSARTGDRNTEAFF.

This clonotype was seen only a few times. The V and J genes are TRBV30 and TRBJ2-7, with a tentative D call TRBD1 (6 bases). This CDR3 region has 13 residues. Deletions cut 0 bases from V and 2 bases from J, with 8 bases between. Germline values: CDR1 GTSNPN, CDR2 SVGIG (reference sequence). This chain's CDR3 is CAWSVTGAYEQYF. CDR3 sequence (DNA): TGTGCCTGGAGTGTGACAGGAGCCTACGAGCAGTACTTC. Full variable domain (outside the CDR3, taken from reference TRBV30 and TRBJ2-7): SQTIHQWPATLVQPVGSPLSLECTVEGTSNPNLYWYRQAAGRGLQLLFYSVGIGQISSEVPQNLSASRPQDRQFILSSKKLLLSDSGFYLCAWSVTGAYEQYFGPGTRLTVT.

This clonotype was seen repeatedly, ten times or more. The CDR3 here is CASSYYRGGNTIYF. The CDR3 bases are TGTGCCAGCAGCTATTATAGGGGAGGAAACACCATATATTTT. This rearrangement joins TRBV7-2 to TRBJ1-3; the D gene is possibly TRBD1 (5 bases). The CDR3 sequence is 14 residues long. Germline V gene data show CDR1 as SGHTA and CDR2 as FQGNSA. Trimming cost V 4 bases and J 4 bases, with 11 bases left between them. Drawing the rest from reference TRBV7-2 and TRBJ1-3, the complete variable domain is GAGVSQSPSNKVTEKGKDVELRCDPISGHTALYWYRQSLGQGLEFLIYFQGNSAPDKSGLPSDRFSAERTGGSVSTLTIQRTQQEDSAVYLCASSYYRGGNTIYFGEGSWLTVV.

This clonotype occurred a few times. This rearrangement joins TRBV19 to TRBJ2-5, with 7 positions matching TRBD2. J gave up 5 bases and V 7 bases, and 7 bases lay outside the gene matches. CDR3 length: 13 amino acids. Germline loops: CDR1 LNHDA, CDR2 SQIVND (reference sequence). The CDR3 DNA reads TGTGCCAGTAACGGGGGGAATGCGGAGACCCAGTACTTC. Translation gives CASNGGNAETQYF.

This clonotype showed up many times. This chain's CDR3 is CASSETGGSTEAFF. DNA of the CDR3: TGTGCCAGCAGTGAAACCGGAGGGAGCACTGAAGCTTTCTTT. The chain carries TRBV6-1 and TRBJ1-1; D not certain. V dropped 2 bases and J dropped 4 bases, with 11 bases sitting between them. This CDR3 spans 14 amino acids. Per germline, CDR1 MNHNS and CDR2 SASEGT.

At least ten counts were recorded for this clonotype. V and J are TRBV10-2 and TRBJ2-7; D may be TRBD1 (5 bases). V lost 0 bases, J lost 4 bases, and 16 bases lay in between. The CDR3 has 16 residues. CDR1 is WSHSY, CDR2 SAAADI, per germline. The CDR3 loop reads CASSESTAGPGYEQYF. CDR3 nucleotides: TGCGCCAGCAGTGAGTCGACGGCAGGGCCAGGGTACGAGCAGTACTTC.

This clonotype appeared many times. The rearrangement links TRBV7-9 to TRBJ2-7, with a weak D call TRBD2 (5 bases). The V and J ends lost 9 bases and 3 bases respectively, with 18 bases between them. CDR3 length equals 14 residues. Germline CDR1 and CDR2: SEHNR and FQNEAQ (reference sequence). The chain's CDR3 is CASESGEIGYEQYF. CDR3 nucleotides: TGTGCCAGTGAATCCGGGGAGATTGGCTACGAGCAGTACTTC.

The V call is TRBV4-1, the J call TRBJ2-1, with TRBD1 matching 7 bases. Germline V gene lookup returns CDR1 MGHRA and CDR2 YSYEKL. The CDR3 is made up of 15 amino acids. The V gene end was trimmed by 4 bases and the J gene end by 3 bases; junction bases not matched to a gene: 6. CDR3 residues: CASSPAGQVYNEQFF. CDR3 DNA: TGCGCCAGCAGCCCGGCTGGACAGGTCTACAATGAGCAGTTCTTC.

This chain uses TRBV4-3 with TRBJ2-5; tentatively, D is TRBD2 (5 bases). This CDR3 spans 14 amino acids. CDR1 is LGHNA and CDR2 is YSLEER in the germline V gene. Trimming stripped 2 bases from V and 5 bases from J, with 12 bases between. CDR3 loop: CASSQSGNGETQYF. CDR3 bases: TGCGCCAGCAGCCAATCGGGAAACGGGGAGACCCAGTACTTC.

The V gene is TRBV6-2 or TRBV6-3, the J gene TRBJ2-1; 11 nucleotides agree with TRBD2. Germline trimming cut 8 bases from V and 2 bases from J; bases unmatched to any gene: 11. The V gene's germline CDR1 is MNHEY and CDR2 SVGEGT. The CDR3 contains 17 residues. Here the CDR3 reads CASHPRLAGGPYNEQFF. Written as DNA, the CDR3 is TGTGCCAGCCACCCAAGGCTAGCGGGAGGCCCCTACAATGAGCAGTTCTTC.

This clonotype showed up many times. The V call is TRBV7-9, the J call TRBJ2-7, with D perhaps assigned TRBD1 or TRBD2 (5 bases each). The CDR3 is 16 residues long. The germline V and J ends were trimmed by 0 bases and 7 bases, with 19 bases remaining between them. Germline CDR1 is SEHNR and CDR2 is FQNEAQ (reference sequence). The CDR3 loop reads CASSLAGESPRREQYF. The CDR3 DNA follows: TGTGCCAGCAGCTTAGCGGGGGAAAGCCCCCGGCGTGAGCAGTACTTC.

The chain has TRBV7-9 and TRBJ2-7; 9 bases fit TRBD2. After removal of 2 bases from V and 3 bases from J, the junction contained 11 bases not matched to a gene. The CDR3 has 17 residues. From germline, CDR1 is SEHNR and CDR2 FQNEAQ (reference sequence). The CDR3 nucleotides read TGTGCCAGCAGCTTACAGGTCTCTAGCGGGATAGGCTACGAGCAGTACTTC. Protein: CASSLQVSSGIGYEQYF.

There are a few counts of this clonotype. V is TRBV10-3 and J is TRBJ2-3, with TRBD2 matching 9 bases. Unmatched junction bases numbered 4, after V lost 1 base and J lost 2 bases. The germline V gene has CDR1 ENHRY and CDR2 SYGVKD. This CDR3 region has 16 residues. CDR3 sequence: CAISEFSGGSTDTQYF. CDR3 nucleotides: TGTGCCATCAGTGAGTTCAGCGGGGGGTCCACAGATACGCAGTATTTT.

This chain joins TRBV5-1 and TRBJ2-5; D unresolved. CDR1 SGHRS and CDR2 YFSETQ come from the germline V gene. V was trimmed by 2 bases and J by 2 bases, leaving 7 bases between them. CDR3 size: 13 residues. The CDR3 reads CASSFPTQETQYF. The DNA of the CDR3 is TGCGCCAGCAGCTTCCCTACTCAAGAGACCCAGTACTTC.

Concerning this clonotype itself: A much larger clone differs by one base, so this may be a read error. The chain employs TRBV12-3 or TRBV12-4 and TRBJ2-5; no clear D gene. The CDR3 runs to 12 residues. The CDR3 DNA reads TGTACCAGCAGTTTCGAGGAAGAGACCCAGTACTTC. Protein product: CTSSFEEETQYF.